This T cell receptor (beta chain) was profiled in a study of blood T cell repertoires in COVID-19. Study context: Italy, Spain and the United States were the sources of the convalescent and acute COVID-19 samples.

There are 12 residues in the CDR3. Trimming took 7 bases from V and 3 from J; bases not matched to a gene: 3. The germline V gene encodes CDR1 MDHEN and CDR2 SYDVKM. Original methodology: Quantification of nucleated cells was approximated via reference gene primer amplification. This table comes from immunoSEQ multiplex PCR, and its TCRdb copy is limited to in-frame clones, with some not included. Clone size and V and J calls were adopted from that table, with D and trimming inferred from the DNA. The sample has some 190,000 clones; around 80% are singletons. The J gene is TRBJ2-7, the V gene TRBV28; 7 nucleotides match TRBD2. The source of this sequence is a man aged 55 to 70 with acute or convalescent COVID-19. The sample taken for sequencing was peripheral blood. The CDR3 reads CASNQRDYEQYF. The CDR3 DNA reads as TGTGCCAGCAATCAGCGGGACTACGAGCAGTACTTC.